The TCR beta chain under discussion was sequenced for a study of cytomegalovirus exposure and HLA in healthy donors. Regarding the study as a whole: A later analysis found first-cohort TCR clusters tended to co-occur in the 130 or so validation repertoires.

About this clone itself: Its antigen is as yet unknown.

The method was immunoSEQ multiplex PCR; TCRdb's version includes in-frame clones alone and lacks a portion of them. The sample has about 160,000 clones; roughly 96% are singletons. The CDR3 is 19 amino acids. CDR1 SGHNT and CDR2 YYREEE come from the germline V gene (reference sequence). The V and J ends lost 0 bases and 5 bases, in that order; junction bases with no gene match: 18. The donors were part of the 120-subject validation cohort, which stood apart from the roughly 670-subject first cohort. The origin of this receptor is a woman under 30 in good health and CMV-seronegative. Input material: PBMCs. The V and J genes are TRBV5-4 and TRBJ2-5; 8 bases are shared with TRBD2. The CDR3 sequence is CASSLGNPRFGGVSETQYF. In nucleotides, the CDR3 is TGTGCCAGCAGCTTGGGGAACCCAAGATTCGGGGGGGTTAGTGAGACCCAGTACTTC.